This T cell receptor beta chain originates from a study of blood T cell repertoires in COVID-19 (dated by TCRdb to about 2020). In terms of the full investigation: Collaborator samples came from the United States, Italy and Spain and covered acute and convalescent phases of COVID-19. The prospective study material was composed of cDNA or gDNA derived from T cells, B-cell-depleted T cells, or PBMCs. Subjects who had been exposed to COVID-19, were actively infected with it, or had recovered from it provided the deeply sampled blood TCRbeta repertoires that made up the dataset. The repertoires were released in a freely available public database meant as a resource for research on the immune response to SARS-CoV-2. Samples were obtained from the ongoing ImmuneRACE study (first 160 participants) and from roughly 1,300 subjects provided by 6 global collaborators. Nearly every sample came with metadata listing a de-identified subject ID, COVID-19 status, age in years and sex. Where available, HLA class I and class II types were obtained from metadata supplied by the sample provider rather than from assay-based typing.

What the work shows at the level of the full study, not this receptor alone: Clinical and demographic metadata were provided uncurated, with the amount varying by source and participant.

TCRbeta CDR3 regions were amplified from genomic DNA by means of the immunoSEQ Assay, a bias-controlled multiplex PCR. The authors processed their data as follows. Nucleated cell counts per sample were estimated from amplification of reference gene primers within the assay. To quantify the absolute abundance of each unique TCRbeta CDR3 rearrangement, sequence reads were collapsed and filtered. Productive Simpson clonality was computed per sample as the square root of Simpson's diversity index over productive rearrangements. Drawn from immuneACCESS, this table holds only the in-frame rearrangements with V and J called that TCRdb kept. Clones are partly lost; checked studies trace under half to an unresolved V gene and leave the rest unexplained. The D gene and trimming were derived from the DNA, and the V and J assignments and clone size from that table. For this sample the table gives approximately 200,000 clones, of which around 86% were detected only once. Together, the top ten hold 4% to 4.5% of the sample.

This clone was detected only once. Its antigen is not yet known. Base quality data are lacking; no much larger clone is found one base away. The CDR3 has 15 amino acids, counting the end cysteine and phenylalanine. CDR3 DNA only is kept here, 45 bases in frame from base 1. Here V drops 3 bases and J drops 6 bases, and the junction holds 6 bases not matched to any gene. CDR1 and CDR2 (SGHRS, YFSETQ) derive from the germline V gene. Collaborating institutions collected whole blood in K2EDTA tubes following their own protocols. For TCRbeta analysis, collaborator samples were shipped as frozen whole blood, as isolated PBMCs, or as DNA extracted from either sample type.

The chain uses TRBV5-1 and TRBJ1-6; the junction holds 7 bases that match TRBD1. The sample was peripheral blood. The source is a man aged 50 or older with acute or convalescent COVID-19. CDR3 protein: CASSSMGQPNSPLHF. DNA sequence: TGCGCCAGCAGCTCCATGGGACAGCCTAATTCACCCCTCCACTTT.